This T cell receptor (beta chain) derives from a study of early T cells in non-severe SARS-CoV-2 infection. TCRdb ran MiXCR on the 5' RACE reads and lists one entry per CDR3 protein. The table has 100,000 to 130,000 distinct CDR3 sequences, roughly an eighth seen once. Germline V gene sequence: CDR1 WNHNN, CDR2 SYGVQD (reference sequence). The V segment lost 0 bases and the J segment 5 bases; nucleotides outside the gene matches: 5. The CDR3 runs to 15 residues. This clonotype was obtained from an adult who was a healthcare worker with PCR-confirmed SARS-CoV-2 infection or an uninfected control (not recorded which). The rearrangement joins TRBV10-1 to TRBJ2-5, with TRBD1 identical over 8 bases. Material for sequencing was whole blood. In DNA form, the CDR3 reads TGCGCCAGCAGTGAGTCCCGGACAGGGTTGGAGACCCAGTACTTC. Translation: CASSESRTGLETQYF.